The rows below give T cell receptor beta chains drawn from one sample of a study of CXCR3-negative and CXCR3-positive naive CD8 T cells. TCRdb processed the 5' RACE reads again and assigns one entry to each CDR3 protein, with no DNA. This sample's clone table lists about 26,000 distinct CDR3 sequences. The sample taken for sequencing was naive CXCR3- CD8+ T cells from blood. Source of these receptors: a human donor in good health. Some clones in this sample may be carry-over from other donors' samples. The CDR3 runs from the conserved cysteine through the conserved F or W. Only some rows state a clone size, as once, few, many or a class for expanded clones.

>NA|TRBV20-1|TRBJ2-7
CSAPGLAGPYEQYF
>medium-sized|TRBV7-3|TRBJ2-7
CASSELGSSYEQYF
>NA|TRBV5-6|TRBJ1-1
CASSFTGGTEAFF
>NA|TRBV4-3|TRBJ2-7
CASSQVSAGGSSYEQYF
>NA|TRBV20-1|TRBJ2-2
CSARAGEQGDTGELFF
>NA|TRBV5-4|TRBJ1-1
CASSFDGNTEAFF
>NA|TRBV7-2|TRBJ2-3
CASSVSSPDRGGTDTQYF
>NA|TRBV28|TRBJ2-3
CASSLGTPTDTQYF
>NA|TRBV12-3/TRBV12-4|TRBJ2-1
CASSSVGNEQFF
>NA|TRBV5-1|TRBJ1-1
CASSWGGDTEAFF
>NA|TRBV29-1|TRBJ1-4
CSAMEPGPPREKLFF
>NA|TRBV29-1|TRBJ1-1
CSVAGAGASATEAFF
>NA|TRBV6-2/TRBV6-3|TRBJ2-3
CASSPGLAETDTQYF
>NA|TRBV28|TRBJ1-4
CASSLPAGLDEKLFF
>NA|TRBV7-9|TRBJ1-2
CASSIRDGEYGYTF
>NA|TRBV11-2|TRBJ2-3
CASSVITSGPTDTQYF
>NA|TRBV7-9|TRBJ1-1
CASSLALGHPTEAFF
>NA|TRBV7-9|TRBJ2-1
CASSTGPIGNEQFF
>NA|TRBV29-1|TRBJ2-1
CSVLLVGPYNEQFF
>NA|TRBV20-1|TRBJ2-1
CSARDVAQKLEQFF
>NA|TRBV29-1|TRBJ1-1
CSAHGQGGNTEAFF
>NA|TRBV29-1|TRBJ2-1
CSVDALAGGGNEQFF
>NA|TRBV9|TRBJ2-2
CASSVRDTTTGELFF
>NA|TRBV6-2/TRBV6-3|TRBJ2-1
CASSYGSGGHEQFF
>NA|TRBV15|TRBJ2-3
CATRDSRRVADPTDTQYF
>NA|TRBV15|TRBJ2-7
CATSRDRGYEQYF
>NA|TRBV27|TRBJ2-2
CASTTESTGELFF
>NA|TRBV28|TRBJ2-3
CASSLSSPGLTATQYF
>NA|TRBV2|TRBJ2-3
CASPPLRRGVRTSTDTQYF
>NA|TRBV20-1|TRBJ1-1
CSARDPETGVTEAFF
>medium-sized|TRBV4-3|TRBJ1-6
CASSQVSTETYSPLHF
>NA|TRBV12-3/TRBV12-4|TRBJ2-7
CASSLNRLAASYEQYF
>NA|TRBV14|TRBJ1-1
CASSQILGQGRGNTEAFF
>NA|TRBV29-1|TRBJ2-2
CSVEDRGSRTGELFF
>NA|TRBV4-3|TRBJ2-1
CASSQYYNEQFF
>NA|TRBV6-2/TRBV6-3|TRBJ1-1
CASRQTGVTEAFF
>NA|TRBV11-2|TRBJ1-1
CASSFFEGRNTEAFF
>NA|TRBV16|TRBJ2-7
CASSSPPAGGYEQYF
>NA|TRBV4-1|TRBJ2-7
CASSQMAGYEQYF
>NA|TRBV6-6|TRBJ2-3
CASRSEGDTDTQYF
>NA|TRBV2|TRBJ2-7
CASDGSSYEQYF
>NA|TRBV14|TRBJ1-2
CASSQGRGSGYGYTF
>NA|TRBV7-9|TRBJ2-7
CGEVEGYEQYF
>NA|TRBV28|TRBJ1-5
CASSLSQPQHF
>NA|TRBV14|TRBJ1-1
CASRPWGMNTEAFF
>NA|TRBV20-1|TRBJ1-6
CSARELSSYNSPLHF
>NA|TRBV20-1|TRBJ2-1
CSAPTMSYNEQFF
>NA|TRBV29-1|TRBJ1-2
CSARTGLDYGYTF
>NA|TRBV28|TRBJ1-5
CASSDYSNQPQHF
>medium-sized|TRBV19|TRBJ2-7
CASSILSLPRGLGEQYF
>NA|TRBV23-1|TRBJ2-1
CASSQPRGGGAHSYNEQFF
>NA|TRBV7-2|TRBJ2-5
CASSLVLAVVQETQYF
>NA|TRBV4-3|TRBJ2-1
CASSQERTSNNEQFF
>NA|TRBV12-3/TRBV12-4|TRBJ1-5
CASSRTETNQPQHF
>NA|TRBV4-3|TRBJ1-1
CASSQDISGEMNTEAFF
>NA|TRBV29-1|TRBJ2-3
CSVEMDGSGADTQYF
>NA|TRBV4-3|TRBJ1-4
CASSQGWSEVFNYEKLFF
>NA|TRBV7-9|TRBJ2-1
CASGRSLPEQFF
>NA|TRBV5-5|TRBJ2-7
CASSTYGYEQYF
>NA|TRBV5-4|TRBJ2-1
CASSLFSGANYEQFF